This T cell receptor beta chain was sequenced in a study of blood T cell repertoires in COVID-19. Study details: Nucleic acid was either cDNA or gDNA, and it came from T cells, B-cell-depleted T cells, or PBMCs.

The J segment lost 4 bases and the V segment lost 2 bases, leaving 3 bases of the junction unmatched. This CDR3 has 14 residues. Looked up from germline, CDR1 is SGDLS and CDR2 is YYNGEE. Recovery meant two consecutive negative NP/OP PCR tests, professional clearance, or resolved symptoms. Here immunoSEQ multiplex PCR was the method, and the copy in TCRdb shows in-frame clones only, minus some. Altogether hundreds of thousands of clones are present, 80% to 90% being singletons, with the ten largest covering about 1%. This TCR was sampled from a man aged 18 to 29 who had recovered from COVID-19. The sequencing sample was made of PBMCs or T cells enriched from blood (not recorded which). The chain couples TRBV9 to TRBJ1-5, with 7 nucleotides matching TRBD1. CDR3 coding DNA: TGTGCCAGCAGCGTGGGGACAGTTAATCAGCCCCAGCATTTT. It encodes CASSVGTVNQPQHF.